This T cell receptor (beta chain) comes out of a study of blood T cell repertoires in COVID-19. V gave up 6 bases and J gave up 5 bases, with 19 bases separating them. Germline lookup yields CDR1 SEHNR and CDR2 FQNEAQ (reference sequence). The length of the CDR3 is 15 residues. Profiled with immunoSEQ multiplex PCR; TCRdb holds only in-frame clones, not every one. Of 200,000 to 250,000 clones listed, almost 85% were seen once; the top ten hold more than 2%. The specimen sequenced was peripheral blood. V gene TRBV7-9 combines with J gene TRBJ2-5; a weak D match, TRBD1 (6 bases). This receptor was obtained from a woman between 65 and 79 years old with COVID-19, enrolled during active disease. Here the CDR3 reads CASSSPGVRGETQYF. The DNA of the CDR3 is TGTGCCAGCAGTTCCCCAGGGGTACGGGGCGAGACCCAGTACTTC.